Given below is one T cell receptor (beta chain) in context. Its target is not known. The data derive from a study of cytomegalovirus exposure and HLA in healthy donors. Study conclusions and caveats: For cytomegalovirus status, the classifier reportedly gave diagnoses with high specificity and sensitivity. In vitro checks showed that three CMV-associated chains really do target CMV antigens.

Nominally healthy donors were sampled, though unrecorded immune exposures were likely. Use of 60 Vbeta and 13 Jbeta primers characterized the PCR. This table comes from immunoSEQ multiplex PCR, and its TCRdb copy is limited to in-frame clones, with some not included. Of around 55,000 clones listed, roughly 74% are singletons. The clonotype was recovered from a man aged 40-49 years in good health and CMV-seropositive. Sequencing was done on a sample of PBMCs.

This CDR3 reads CASSGDIAKNIQYF. The CDR3 coding sequence is TGCGCCAGCAGCGGGGACATAGCCAAAAACATTCAGTACTTC. The rearrangement links TRBV5-1 to TRBJ2-4; the D gene is possibly TRBD1 (6 bases). Trimming cost V 4 bases and J 0 bases, with 8 bases left between them. The CDR3 totals 14 residues. Germline V gene sequence: CDR1 SGHRS, CDR2 YFSETQ.